A selection of T cell receptor beta chains follows, all from one sample in a study of blood T cell repertoires in COVID-19. The assay was immunoSEQ multiplex PCR, and TCRdb's table has in-frame clones only and misses some. The sample consists of over 200,000 clones, about four fifths of them appearing once. Sequencing was performed on peripheral blood. The receptors stem from a woman aged 50 to 60 with active or convalescent COVID-19. The CDR3 runs from the conserved cysteine through the conserved F or W. D genes are given only for firm matches. Size values are once, few and many counts, or a class for expanded clones, and some rows have none.

CDR3 protein	CDR3 DNA	D gene	J gene	V gene	clone size
CASRKGGSLYGYTF	TGTGCCAGCAGAAAGGGGGGGAGCCTCTATGGCTACACCTTC	NA	TRBJ1-2	TRBV2	NA
CASSHGQASTDTQYF	TGTGCCAGCAGCCATGGGCAGGCTAGCACAGATACGCAGTATTTT	NA	TRBJ2-3	TRBV7-6	few
CASDDRGIRKLFF	TGTGCCAGTGACGACAGGGGTATCCGAAAACTGTTTTTT	TRBD1	TRBJ1-4	TRBV6-5	NA
CAISGLAGTDTQYF	TGTGCCATCAGTGGACTAGCGGGTACAGATACGCAGTATTTT	TRBD2	TRBJ2-3	TRBV10-3	NA
CANAESSYNEQFF	TGTGCCAACGCGGAGTCCTCCTACAATGAGCAGTTCTTC	NA	TRBJ2-1	TRBV10-3	once
CASSDPTGALANYGYTF	TGTGCCAGCAGCGACCCCACAGGGGCCCTAGCTAACTATGGCTACACCTTC	TRBD1	TRBJ1-2	TRBV9	NA
CASSESPRVISSREQYF	TGCGCCAGCAGTGAGTCGCCTCGGGTTATCTCTTCTCGAGAGCAGTACTTC	NA	TRBJ2-7	TRBV10-2	NA
CATSDSGQGERQPQHF	TGTGCCACCAGTGATTCTGGACAGGGTGAAAGACAGCCCCAGCATTTT	TRBD1	TRBJ1-5	TRBV24-1	NA
CASSLRRDRGTDTQYF	TGCGCCAGCAGCCTAAGGCGGGACAGGGGAACAGATACGCAGTATTTT	TRBD1	TRBJ2-3	TRBV5-1	NA
CATSIAGVSYNEQFF	TGTGCCACCAGCATAGCGGGAGTCTCCTACAATGAGCAGTTCTTC	TRBD2	TRBJ2-1	TRBV15	NA
CSGSSYNEQFF	TGTAGCGGGAGCTCCTACAATGAGCAGTTCTTC	TRBD2	TRBJ2-1	TRBV29-1	NA
CASSYSRGGQLYEQYF	TGTGCCAGCAGTTACTCGAGGGGAGGGCAGCTCTACGAGCAGTACTTC	TRBD2	TRBJ2-7	TRBV6-6	NA
CASSLQRNTGELFF	TGTGCCAGCAGCTTACAGCGGAACACCGGGGAGCTGTTTTTT	NA	TRBJ2-2	TRBV7-3	once
CASSQGQLLGSPLHF	TGTGCCAGCAGCCAAGGACAGCTGCTCGGTTCACCCCTCCACTTT	NA	TRBJ1-6	TRBV4-2	NA
CASSIGQGGEQPQHF	TGTGCCAGTAGTATAGGACAGGGAGGAGAACAGCCCCAGCATTTT	TRBD1	TRBJ1-5	TRBV19	NA
CASSLGLAGSEQYF	TGTGCCAGCAGCCTAGGACTAGCGGGCAGCGAGCAGTACTTC	TRBD2	TRBJ2-7	TRBV11-2	NA
CASSERGVRGQETQYF	TGTGCCAGCAGTGAGCGGGGGGTTAGGGGCCAAGAGACCCAGTACTTC	TRBD2	TRBJ2-5	TRBV6-1	few
CASSLIQGAHGYTF	TGTGCCAGCAGCTTAATTCAGGGGGCGCATGGCTACACCTTC	TRBD1	TRBJ1-2	TRBV7-9	NA
CAAQSGQVREQYF	TGTGCCGCCCAGTCCGGACAGGTCCGCGAGCAGTACTTC	TRBD1	TRBJ2-7	TRBV2	few
CASSVAGGTSGASSYEQYF	TGTGCCAGCAGCGTAGCAGGTGGGACTAGCGGAGCGAGCTCCTACGAGCAGTACTTC	TRBD2	TRBJ2-7	TRBV9	NA
CASSSMGQGTGNTIYF	TGTGCCAGCAGTTCTATGGGACAGGGGACTGGAAACACCATATATTTT	TRBD1	TRBJ1-3	TRBV6-5	NA
CASSPALAGTTDTQYF	TGTGCCAGCAGCCCAGCACTAGCGGGGACGACAGATACGCAGTATTTT	TRBD2	TRBJ2-3	TRBV5-4	NA
CASSLRGGETQYF	TGTGCCAGCAGTTTGAGGGGAGGTGAGACCCAGTACTTC	NA	TRBJ2-5	TRBV5-5	NA
CASRWSLQREGSTDTQYF	TGTGCCAGTAGATGGTCCTTACAGCGGGAGGGGAGCACAGATACGCAGTATTTT	TRBD2	TRBJ2-3	TRBV19	NA
CASLRGVGTGELFF	TGTGCCAGTTTGCGGGGGGTGGGAACCGGGGAGCTGTTTTTT	TRBD2	TRBJ2-2	TRBV19	once
CASSQFRTGGPYNEQFF	TGCGCCAGCAGTCAATTTCGGACAGGGGGCCCCTACAATGAGCAGTTCTTC	TRBD1	TRBJ2-1	TRBV23-1	NA
CASSPPRPSYGYTF	TGTGCCAGCTCACCACCGCGGCCGAGCTATGGCTACACCTTC	NA	TRBJ1-2	TRBV18	NA
CASSQSGGYTGELFF	TGTGCCAGCAGCCAATCAGGGGGTTACACCGGGGAGCTGTTTTTT	TRBD1	TRBJ2-2	TRBV6-5	NA
CASSRGQNTEAFF	TGCGCCAGCAGCCGAGGACAGAACACTGAAGCTTTCTTT	NA	TRBJ1-1	TRBV5-1	NA
CASNAPGLAGLRGNEQFF	TGTGCCAGCAACGCCCCGGGACTAGCTGGCCTGAGAGGGAATGAGCAGTTCTTC	TRBD2	TRBJ2-1	TRBV5-5	NA
CASSPALPGEHEQYF	TGTGCCAGCAGCCCCGCCTTACCGGGGGAGCACGAGCAGTACTTC	NA	TRBJ2-7	TRBV2	NA
CASSTTGRQFF	TGTGCCAGCAGTACAACCGGGAGGCAGTTCTTC	NA	TRBJ2-1	TRBV6-5	NA
CASSYGTGAGQPQHF	TGCGCCAGCAGCTATGGGACAGGCGCAGGTCAGCCCCAGCATTTT	TRBD1	TRBJ1-5	TRBV5-1	few
CATSRDLPYGLSGSDNSPLHF	TGTGCCACCAGCAGAGATCTACCATATGGTTTGTCCGGGTCTGATAATTCACCCCTCCACTTT	NA	TRBJ1-6	TRBV15	NA
CASSPDRGPTDTQYF	TGTGCCAGCAGCCCGGACAGGGGACCCACAGATACGCAGTATTTT	TRBD1	TRBJ2-3	TRBV7-7	NA
CASSPVPGQRAKTEAFF	TGTGCCAGCAGCCCCGTCCCGGGACAGCGGGCGAAAACTGAAGCTTTCTTT	TRBD1	TRBJ1-1	TRBV3-1/TRBV3-2	NA
CASSLTYRTNTGELFF	TGCGCCAGCAGCTTGACCTACAGGACGAACACCGGGGAGCTGTTTTTT	NA	TRBJ2-2	TRBV5-1	NA
CASRAPGTGFLQPQHF	TGTGCCAGCAGGGCCCCAGGGACAGGGTTTCTTCAGCCCCAGCATTTT	TRBD1	TRBJ1-5	TRBV2	NA
CASRDRGWGYTF	TGTGCCAGCAGGGACAGGGGTTGGGGCTACACCTTC	TRBD1	TRBJ1-2	TRBV28	NA
CSANRVTEAFF	TGCAGTGCCAACAGGGTCACTGAAGCTTTCTTT	NA	TRBJ1-1	TRBV20-1	NA
CATSDEGGMGQPQHF	TGTGCCACCAGTGATGAAGGGGGCATGGGTCAGCCCCAGCATTTT	TRBD1	TRBJ1-5	TRBV24-1	NA
CATIQVPFTEAFF	TGTGCCACCATACAGGTGCCATTCACTGAAGCTTTCTTT	NA	TRBJ1-1	TRBV28	NA
CASSPSQAQGNTIYF	TGTGCCAGCAGTCCTTCACAGGCTCAGGGAAACACCATATATTTT	NA	TRBJ1-3	TRBV28	NA
CASSLSIQSNEQFF	TGTGCCAGCAGTCTCTCCATACAGTCGAATGAGCAGTTCTTC	NA	TRBJ2-1	TRBV6-4	NA
CASSNRLAASSYEQYF	TGTGCCAGTAGTAACCGACTAGCGGCCAGCTCCTACGAGCAGTACTTC	TRBD2	TRBJ2-7	TRBV19	NA
CASSLRQGQQPQHF	TGTGCCAGCAGCTTACGACAGGGACAACAGCCCCAGCATTTT	TRBD1	TRBJ1-5	TRBV13	once
CASSTITANEKLFF	TGTGCCAGCAGTACCATTACTGCTAATGAAAAACTGTTTTTT	NA	TRBJ1-4	TRBV27	few
CASSPQGPYEQYF	TGCGCCAGCAGCCCCCAGGGGCCCTACGAGCAGTACTTC	NA	TRBJ2-7	TRBV4-1	NA
CASSRTLAGAANEQFF	TGCGCCAGCAGCCGGACACTAGCGGGAGCCGCCAATGAGCAGTTCTTC	TRBD2	TRBJ2-1	TRBV5-1	NA
CASRAGASTDTQYF	TGCGCCAGCCGGGCGGGGGCCTCCACAGATACGCAGTATTTT	NA	TRBJ2-3	TRBV5-1	NA
CASSLSGPTGELFF	TGTGCCAGCAGCTTGTCAGGGCCAACCGGGGAGCTGTTTTTT	NA	TRBJ2-2	TRBV5-5	NA
CATSDLGQGGADTQYF	TGTGCCACCAGTGATTTGGGGCAGGGAGGAGCAGATACGCAGTATTTT	NA	TRBJ2-3	TRBV24-1	NA
CATSRVGRDRGPGTEAFF	TGTGCCACCAGCAGAGTAGGAAGGGACAGGGGGCCGGGGACTGAAGCTTTCTTT	TRBD1	TRBJ1-1	TRBV15	NA
CASSDPGGTDTQYF	TGTGCCAGCAGTGACCCAGGGGGCACAGATACGCAGTATTTT	NA	TRBJ2-3	TRBV25-1	NA
CASSPRGEEKLFF	TGTGCCAGCTCACCACGGGGAGAAGAAAAACTGTTTTTT	NA	TRBJ1-4	TRBV18	NA
CASSAETNTEAFF	TGTGCCAGCAGTGCGGAGACGAACACTGAAGCTTTCTTT	NA	TRBJ1-1	TRBV6-4	NA